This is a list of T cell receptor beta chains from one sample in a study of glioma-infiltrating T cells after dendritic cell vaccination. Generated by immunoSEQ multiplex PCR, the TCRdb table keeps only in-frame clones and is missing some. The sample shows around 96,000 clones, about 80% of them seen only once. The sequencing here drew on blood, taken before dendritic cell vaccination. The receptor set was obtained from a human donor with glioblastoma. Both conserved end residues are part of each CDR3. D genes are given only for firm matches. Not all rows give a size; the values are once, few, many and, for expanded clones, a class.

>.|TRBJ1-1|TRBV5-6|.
TGTGCCAGCAGCCTATCGGGAGGATTGAACACTGAAGCTTTCTTT
CASSLSGGLNTEAFF
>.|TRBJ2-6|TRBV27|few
TGTGCCAGCAGTTTCCGTAGAGGGGAGGTCAACGTCCTGACTTTC
CASSFRRGEVNVLTF
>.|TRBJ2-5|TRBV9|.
TGTGCCAGCAGCGACACAGGGACCCAAGAGACCCAGTACTTC
CASSDTGTQETQYF
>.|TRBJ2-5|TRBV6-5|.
TGTGCCAGCAGCCAAAAGGGGGGGGTAGAGACCCAGTACTTC
CASSQKGGVETQYF
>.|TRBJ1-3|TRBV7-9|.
TGTGCCAGCAGCCCCTCAGGGTCCGGTGGAAACACCATATATTTT
CASSPSGSGGNTIYF
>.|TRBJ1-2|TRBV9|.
TGTGCCAGCAGCCCACTCTGGGGCGGCGATGGCTACACCTTC
CASSPLWGGDGYTF
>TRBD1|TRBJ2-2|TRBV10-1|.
TGCGCCAGCAGCGACGGGACAGGCCCTTTGGGCGGGGAGCTGTTTTTT
CASSDGTGPLGGELFF
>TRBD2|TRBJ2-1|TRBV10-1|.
TGCGCCAGACCGACTAGCGGGGGTTACAATGAGCAGTTCTTC
CARPTSGGYNEQFF
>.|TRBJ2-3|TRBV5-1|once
TGCGCCAGCAGCTTTATCTTTCAGGATACGCAGTATTTT
CASSFIFQDTQYF
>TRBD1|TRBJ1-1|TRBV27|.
TGTGCCAGCAGTTCCCACCCGACAGGGGGCGGGGAAGCTTTCTTT
CASSSHPTGGGEAFF
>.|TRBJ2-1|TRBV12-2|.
TGTGCAAGTCGCCCCAGACTAGCGGGGGGGCCCCAGCCTTACAATGAGCAGTTCTTC
CASRPRLAGGPQPYNEQFF
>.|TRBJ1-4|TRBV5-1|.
TGCGCCAGCAGCTTCACCAACCCAGGGCTCTCTAATGAAAAACTGTTTTTT
CASSFTNPGLSNEKLFF
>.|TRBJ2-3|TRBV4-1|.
TGCGCCAGCAGCCAAGTCGCCGGGAACGCGGATACGCAGTATTTT
CASSQVAGNADTQYF
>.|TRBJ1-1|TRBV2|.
TGTGCCATCCCCAGGGGATACACTGAAGCTTTCTTT
CAIPRGYTEAFF